The 19 T cell receptor beta chains given below trace back to one sample, sequenced in a study of cytomegalovirus exposure and HLA in healthy donors. PCR amplification relied on 60 Vbeta primers (plus 13 Jbeta primers). TCRdb's copy holds only in-frame clones and misses some; the assay was immunoSEQ multiplex PCR. The table lists roughly 120,000 clones, around 64% of them singletons. Sequencing was performed on PBMCs. Receptors were obtained from a man aged 25 to 45 in good health and CMV-seropositive.

V gene TRBV27 combines with J gene TRBJ2-6; maybe TRBD1 (5 bases). The CDR3 has 16 residues. V lost 4 bases, J lost 4 bases, and 14 bases lay in between. Germline lookup yields CDR1 MNHEY and CDR2 SMNVEV (reference sequence). The CDR3 protein is CASSSLPGLGANVLTF. For the CDR3, the DNA is TGTGCCAGCAGTTCACTTCCAGGGCTAGGGGCCAACGTCCTGACTTTC.

The J gene is TRBJ2-1, the V gene TRBV7-8; 12 bases agree with TRBD2. Germline CDR1 is SGHVS and CDR2 is FQNEAQ. The CDR3 loop spans 16 amino acids. V was clipped by 4 bases and J by 2 bases; unmatched bases: 3. Here the CDR3 reads CASSSGLAGPYNEQFF. The CDR3 DNA is TGTGCCAGCAGCTCAGGACTAGCGGGACCCTACAATGAGCAGTTCTTC. Looking up the rest from reference TRBV7-8 and TRBJ2-1 gives the full variable domain: GAGVSQSPRYKVAKRGQDVALRCDPISGHVSLFWYQQALGQGPEFLTYFQNEAQLDKSGLPSDRFFAERPEGSVSTLKIQRTQQEDSAVYLCASSSGLAGPYNEQFFGPGTRLTVL.

The gene calls are TRBV28 and TRBJ2-3; D is perhaps TRBD2 (6 bases). Germline V CDR1 and CDR2: MDHEN, SYDVKM. The V end was cut by 5 bases, the J end by 1 base, with 13 bases between. CDR3 length equals 15 residues. The DNA for the CDR3 is TGTGCCAGCAGTGGGGTCGCTAGCGGCACAGATACGCAGTATTTT. Amino acids: CASSGVASGTDTQYF.

V is TRBV6-5 and J is TRBJ1-4; a possible D gene is TRBD1 (5 bases). The germline gives CDR1 MNHEY, CDR2 SVGAGI. This CDR3 region has 12 residues. Between the trimmed V and J ends, which lost 6 bases and 8 bases, there was a span of 10 bases. The DNA for the CDR3 is TGTGCCAGCAGCTCGGGGGGGGAAAAACTGTTTTTT. It yields the protein CASSSGGEKLFF.

V and J are TRBV4-2 and TRBJ2-5; TRBD2 matches 13 bases. The CDR3 runs to 19 residues. Germline V gene data show CDR1 as LGHNA and CDR2 as YNFKEQ. The V and J ends lost 4 bases and 1 base, in that order; junction bases with no gene match: 12. The CDR3 nucleotides are TGTGCCAGCAGCCTCGTGGTCAAGGGACTAGCGGGATTCCAAGAGACCCAGTACTTC. Its translation is CASSLVVKGLAGFQETQYF.

The chain recombines TRBV5-1 with TRBJ1-4; D is perhaps TRBD1 (6 bases). This CDR3 contains 14 residues. V was pared by 4 bases and J by 3 bases, with 10 bases between. From germline, CDR1 is SGHRS and CDR2 YFSETQ. This CDR3 is CASSPQGANEKLFF. In DNA, the CDR3 is TGCGCCAGCAGCCCACAGGGAGCTAATGAAAAACTGTTTTTT.

The CDR3 nucleotides read TGCGCCAGCAGCCAAGGAGGGGACAGGTTGACTGAAGCTTTCTTT. It yields the protein CASSQGGDRLTEAFF. The rearrangement uses TRBV4-1 and TRBJ1-1; 8 nucleotides agree with TRBD1. Trimming at V came to 1 base and at J to 5 bases, leaving 6 bases not matched to a gene. Germline V gene data show CDR1 as MGHRA and CDR2 as YSYEKL. The CDR3 is made up of 15 amino acids.

The CDR3 sequence: CASGFRGAPDTQYF. CDR3 DNA: TGTGCTAGTGGTTTTCGGGGGGCACCAGATACGCAGTATTTT. V and J are TRBV12-5 and TRBJ2-3; possible D gene TRBD2, 7 bases. V was shortened by 3 bases and J by 4 bases, with 11 bases between the two germline ends. CDR3 size: 14 residues. Germline V lookup: CDR1 LGHNT, CDR2 FRNRAP.

This chain connects TRBV7-2 to TRBJ2-6, with TRBD1 matching 10 bases. This CDR3 region has 19 residues. Losses at the gene ends were 5 bases for V and 0 bases for J; bases not matched to a gene: 10. Germline assignment: CDR1 SGHTA and CDR2 FQGNSA. CDR3 region: CASSDRGQGRYSGANVLTF. The CDR3 coding sequence is TGTGCCAGCAGCGATAGGGGACAGGGGAGATACTCTGGGGCCAACGTCCTGACTTTC.

The chain carries TRBV19 and TRBJ1-4, with D unresolved. The V end lost 6 bases, the J end lost 6 bases, and 14 bases lay between the germline ends. Germline V gene sequence: CDR1 LNHDA, CDR2 SQIVND (reference sequence). The CDR3 has 14 residues. Written as DNA, the CDR3 is TGTGCCAGTAGCCTGACCAGGATAGATGAAAAACTGTTTTTT. Protein product: CASSLTRIDEKLFF.

The chain has TRBV2 and TRBJ2-5; 8 bases fit TRBD2. This CDR3 is 13 amino acids long. J lost 3 bases, V lost 9 bases, and 6 bases had no gene match. In germline, CDR1 is SNHLY, CDR2 FYNNEI. Here the CDR3 DNA reads TGTGCCAGTCATGCAGCGGGAGAAGAGACCCAGTACTTC. Protein: CASHAAGEETQYF.

CDR3 nucleotide sequence: TGTGCCAGCAGCTTAGATCTAGCGGGAGATACGCAGTATTTT. Amino acid sequence: CASSLDLAGDTQYF. V gene TRBV7-2 combines with J gene TRBJ2-3; 8 positions match TRBD2. This CDR3 is built from 14 residues. Germline loops: CDR1 SGHTA, CDR2 FQGNSA. V shed 1 base, J shed 5 bases, and the junction held 2 bases outside the gene matches.

The CDR3 protein is CASSDRDRGPLCGYTF. The CDR3, as DNA: TGTGCCAGCAGTGATCGGGACAGGGGGCCCCTCTGTGGCTACACCTTC. The chain uses TRBV27 and TRBJ1-2; 12 nucleotides match TRBD1. Germline V lookup: CDR1 MNHEY, CDR2 SMNVEV (reference sequence). This CDR3 is built from 16 residues. V shed 5 bases and J 7 bases; nucleotides not matched to a gene: 11.

The chain has TRBV5-6 and TRBJ2-2, with D tentatively TRBD1 (6 bases). This CDR3 comprises 15 residues. V was shortened by 0 bases and J by 0 bases, with 6 bases between the two germline ends. CDR1 SGHDT and CDR2 YYEEEE come from the germline V gene. The DNA for the CDR3 is TGTGCCAGCAGCTTGGACAGGGCGAACACCGGGGAGCTGTTTTTT. Amino acids: CASSLDRANTGELFF.

This clone counts as medium-sized. This sequence joins TRBV2 and TRBJ1-2; no clear D. V shed 7 bases and J shed 6 bases, with 15 bases lying between them. The germline CDR1 and CDR2 sequences are SNHLY and FYNNEI. CDR3 length: 13 residues. CDR3 sequence (DNA): TGTGCCAGCATTAACACAGAAGCCCATGGCTACACCTTC. Translated, it gives CASINTEAHGYTF. Full variable domain (rest looked up from reference TRBV2 and TRBJ1-2): EPEVTQTPSHQVTQMGQEVILRCVPISNHLYFYWYRQILGQKVEFLVSFYNNEISEKSEIFDDQFSVERPDGSNFTLKIRSTKLEDSAMYFCASINTEAHGYTFGSGTRLTVV.

This clone was counted between two and nine times. CDR3 sequence: CAWSGGDTYYGYTF. The DNA of the CDR3 is TGTGCCTGGAGTGGGGGGGATACCTACTATGGCTACACCTTC. The V gene is TRBV30, the J gene TRBJ1-2; tentative D call: TRBD1 (5 bases). Per the germline V gene, CDR1 is GTSNPN and CDR2 is SVGIG (reference sequence). Between the trimmed V and J ends, which lost 1 base and 3 bases, there was a span of 12 bases. The CDR3 loop spans 14 amino acids. Full variable domain (outside the CDR3, taken from reference TRBV30 and TRBJ1-2): SQTIHQWPATLVQPVGSPLSLECTVEGTSNPNLYWYRQAAGRGLQLLFYSVGIGQISSEVPQNLSASRPQDRQFILSSKKLLLSDSGFYLCAWSGGDTYYGYTFGSGTRLTVV.

This chain joins TRBV9 and TRBJ2-3; 7 bases are a match to TRBD1. CDR3 size: 15 residues. Germline V gene lookup returns CDR1 SGDLS and CDR2 YYNGEE. The V and J ends lost 1 base and 0 bases, in that order; junction bases with no gene match: 2. The CDR3 DNA follows: TGTGCCAGCAGCGTATTGGACAGGAGCACAGATACGCAGTATTTT. It translates to CASSVLDRSTDTQYF.

This clone has just a few counts. The rearrangement links TRBV29-1 to TRBJ1-2; 7 nucleotides line up with TRBD1. In germline, CDR1 is SQVTM, CDR2 ANQGSEA. This CDR3 is 13 amino acids long. V lost 3 bases, J lost 5 bases, and 6 bases stayed unmatched. The CDR3 coding sequence is TGCAGCGTTGATGGACAGGTGCAGTATGGCTACACCTTC. Translation: CSVDGQVQYGYTF.

This clone has just a few counts. V and J are TRBV28 and TRBJ1-1; TRBD1 is a possible D gene (6 bases). The CDR3 consists of 14 residues. The ends were cut back, 7 bases at V and 2 bases at J, with 14 bases in the middle. In germline, CDR1 is MDHEN, CDR2 SYDVKM. CDR3 region: CASTRGQINTEAFF. CDR3 in DNA: TGTGCCAGCACCCGAGGACAGATCAACACTGAAGCTTTCTTT.